Sequencing of this T cell receptor (beta chain) was carried out in a study of beta chain features in type 1 diabetes. Findings of the study overall: Any HLA-type effect on TCRB rearrangement remained unresolved here.

In this sample, this clone turned up a few times. The antigen is not known. Expressed TCRB transcripts were sequenced after all isolated RNA was converted to cDNA. The assay was immunoSEQ multiplex PCR, and TCRdb's table has in-frame clones only and misses some. The sample comprises more than 85,000 clones, 40% of which are singletons, and roughly 0.07% rests with the top ten. Material: stem cell memory CD4+ T cells from blood. This receptor was identified in a woman aged 18-29 years in good health.

Here the CDR3 DNA reads TGCAGCGTTCTACAGGGGTACGAGCAGTACTTC. It encodes CSVLQGYEQYF. This chain connects TRBV29-1 to TRBJ2-7; 7 bases agree with TRBD1. The V gene's germline CDR1 is SQVTM and CDR2 ANQGSEA. This CDR3 has 11 amino acids. V dropped 5 bases and J dropped 4; count of bases not matched to a gene: 2.